The present T cell receptor (beta chain) was sequenced within a study of T cells in Graves' hyperthyroidism and ophthalmopathy. Patients with uncontrolled infections, other autoimmune diseases, pregnancy or lactation were excluded. Researchers amplified the TCR beta CDR3 regions from RNA transcripts. HTBI primers were employed in a first-round RT-PCR of the TCR CDR3. TCRdb independently ran MiXCR on the multiplex PCR reads; one entry per CDR3 protein. The table shows about 300,000 distinct CDR3 sequences, with about 13% occurring only once. This CDR3 region has 15 residues. V lost 7 bases and J 6 bases, leaving 21 bases between the germline ends. Germline CDR1 SNHLY, CDR2 FYNNEI. The sample holds many counts of this clonotype. The antigen remains unidentified. Whole-study findings and limits: In blood, most of the thyroid clonotypes expanded above 0.001 were also present. Ophthalmopathy and stable hyperthyroidism were separated by a 13 V-J model.

The J gene is TRBJ1-1, the V gene TRBV2, with D maybe TRBD1 (6 bases). Sequencing used blood. The clonotype originates from a woman in her 40s with Graves' hyperthyroidism. CDR3: CASTAGGGNHAEAFF. In DNA form, the CDR3 reads TGTGCCAGCACGGCTGGGGGGGGCAATCACGCTGAAGCTTTCTTT.